This T cell receptor beta chain comes out of a study of T cell changes during pregnancy in multiple sclerosis (dated by TCRdb to about 2019). Study-wide context: The study examined how the T cell repertoire changed over the course of pregnancy in women with multiple sclerosis.

Trimming removed 2 bases from V and 0 bases from J; the gene matches leave 3 bases unexplained. Taken from cysteine to phenylalanine, the CDR3 has 15 residues. CDR3 DNA is the only sequence kept; it has 45 bases, read in frame from the first base. In the germline V gene, CDR1 corresponds to SGHTA and CDR2 to FQGTGA. Receptor amplification or capture employed the immunoSEQ multiplex PCR assay. Held by TCRdb, this immuneACCESS table contains in-frame sequences only and omits some clones. Under half of the omission traces to an unresolved V gene where checked; the cause of the rest is unknown. The sample table shows around 35,000 clones, and roughly 90% are seen once. The ten largest make up roughly 4.5% of the sample. In its sample, this clone was seen once. Its antigen is unknown. Nothing much larger sits one base from this clone, and base qualities are not available.

This sample comprised CD8+ T cells from peripheral blood mononuclear cells, obtained after pregnancy. The chain links TRBV7-3 with TRBJ2-7; 8 nucleotides in the junction match TRBD2. This TCR was sampled from a female donor with multiple sclerosis, enrolled in a pregnancy study. Here the CDR3 is given as CASSLAGGPSYEQYF. The sequenced DNA is TGTGCCAGCAGCTTAGCGGGGGGCCCCTCCTACGAGCAGTACTTC.